What follows are 13 T cell receptor beta chains derived from one specimen sequenced in a study of blood T cell repertoires in COVID-19. Assay used: immunoSEQ multiplex PCR; TCRdb lists only in-frame clones, some missing. Found here are approximately 210,000 clones, 86% of them singletons; the top ten hold 2.2%. Source material: peripheral blood. These receptors all come from a man in his thirties or forties who had recovered from COVID-19.

The chain joins TRBV7-8 to TRBJ2-7; 7 positions match TRBD1. The CDR3 has 16 residues. The ends lost 5 bases at V and 2 bases at J; junction bases unmatched: 12. The germline gives CDR1 SGHVS, CDR2 FQNEAQ. In DNA, the CDR3 is TGTGCCAGCAGCCTGTTACAGGGGATGAATGCCTACGAGCAGTACTTC. This gives the protein CASSLLQGMNAYEQYF.

V usage is TRBV10-3 and J usage is TRBJ1-1; maybe TRBD1 (6 bases). This CDR3 contains 13 residues. Germline-derived CDR1 and CDR2 are ENHRY and SYGVKD. V lost 11 bases and J 0 bases, leaving 13 bases between the germline ends. This chain's CDR3 is CASWTEMNTEAFF. The CDR3 DNA reads as TGTGCCTCCTGGACAGAAATGAACACTGAAGCTTTCTTT.

This rearrangement joins TRBV20-1 to TRBJ2-3; 8 nucleotides match TRBD2. V lost 3 bases to trimming and J lost 5 bases; unmatched junction nucleotides: 7. Germline values: CDR1 DFQATT, CDR2 SNEGSKA (reference sequence). This CDR3 region has 14 residues. The CDR3 sequence is CSASSGGREDTQYF. CDR3 coding DNA: TGCAGTGCTAGTTCGGGGGGGCGGGAAGATACGCAGTATTTT.

The chain uses TRBV30 and TRBJ1-1, with D possibly matching TRBD1 (5 bases). V was clipped by 2 bases and J by 11 bases, with 18 bases between them. The CDR3 is 13 amino acids. Germline V gene lookup returns CDR1 GTSNPN and CDR2 SVGIG (reference sequence). DNA for the CDR3: TGTGCCTGGAGTTTGGAGGAGGGGACTCGGGCTTTCTTT. This codes for CAWSLEEGTRAFF.

The sample holds a few counts of this clone. The chain employs TRBV24-1 and TRBJ2-4; tentatively, D is TRBD2 (6 bases). The CDR3 is 13 amino acids. V gave up 6 bases and J gave up 5 bases, with 10 bases separating them. Per the germline V gene, CDR1 is KGHDR and CDR2 is SFDVKD. As DNA, the CDR3 is TGTGCCACCAGTCGATCGGGGGAAAACATTCAGTACTTC. Translating gives CATSRSGENIQYF.

The chain links TRBV6-5 to TRBJ1-5; D may be TRBD1 (6 bases). This CDR3 has 15 amino acids. Germline CDR1 MNHEY, CDR2 SVGAGI. V shed 0 bases and J shed 5 bases, with 11 bases lying between them. The CDR3 loop is CASSYSRAGDQPQHF. DNA of the CDR3: TGTGCCAGCAGTTACTCCCGCGCAGGGGATCAGCCCCAGCATTTT.

This clone turned up a few times. V gene TRBV18 combines with J gene TRBJ2-2, with D maybe TRBD2 (5 bases). This CDR3 spans 16 amino acids. V dropped 4 bases and J dropped 7 bases, with 19 bases sitting between them. CDR1 and CDR2 from the germline V gene are KGHSH and LQKENI. The CDR3 sequence is CASSRAPTTGSGELFF. The CDR3, as DNA: TGTGCCAGCTCACGAGCACCGACGACGGGGAGCGGGGAGCTGTTTTTT.

The rearrangement joins TRBV2 to TRBJ2-3; a weak D match, TRBD2 (5 bases). The length of the CDR3 is 15 residues. CDR1 and CDR2 (germline): SNHLY, FYNNEI. V was cut by 3 bases and J by 2 bases, with 12 bases left in between. The CDR3 reads CASSETLEITDTQYF. As DNA, the CDR3 is TGTGCCAGCAGTGAGACACTAGAGATCACAGATACGCAGTATTTT.

This clone was seen a handful of times. The chain employs TRBV2 and TRBJ1-5; maybe TRBD1 (5 bases). Looked up from germline, CDR1 is SNHLY and CDR2 is FYNNEI. This CDR3 comprises 14 residues. Trimming took off 2 bases at V and 6 bases at J, with 11 bases between the two ends. This CDR3 reads CASSENQGSQPQHF. The CDR3 nucleotides are TGTGCCAGCAGTGAAAATCAGGGTAGTCAGCCCCAGCATTTT.

This chain links TRBV2 with TRBJ2-7; 7 bases match TRBD1. The V segment lost 6 bases and the J segment 4 bases; nucleotides outside the gene matches: 6. CDR3 length: 13 amino acids. CDR1 is SNHLY, CDR2 FYNNEI, per germline. The CDR3 is CASRIHRGYEQYF. The CDR3 coding sequence is TGTGCCAGCAGAATACACAGGGGATACGAGCAGTACTTC.

V usage is TRBV5-8 and J usage is TRBJ1-1; TRBD1 is a possible D gene (5 bases). Germline V lookup: CDR1 SGHTS, CDR2 YDEGEE. Trimming cost V 4 bases and J 4 bases, with 17 bases left between them. This CDR3 has 15 residues. The CDR3 is CASSVETGGVTEAFF. CDR3 coding DNA: TGTGCCAGCAGCGTGGAAACTGGAGGGGTCACTGAAGCTTTCTTT.

The V and J genes are TRBV7-2 and TRBJ1-1, with D uncertain. Between the trimmed V and J ends, which lost 2 bases and 1 base, there was a span of 11 bases. The CDR3 sequence is 15 residues long. CDR1 is SGHTA, CDR2 FQGNSA, per germline. This chain's CDR3 is CASSLSWAANTEAFF. The CDR3 DNA is TGTGCCAGCAGCTTAAGCTGGGCAGCGAACACTGAAGCTTTCTTT.

The chain joins TRBV25-1 to TRBJ2-1; TRBD2 agrees at 12 bases. This CDR3 is 13 amino acids long. V dropped 5 bases and J dropped 12; count of bases not matched to a gene: 5. Germline CDR1 reads MGHDK; CDR2 reads SYGVNS. The CDR3 reads CASSLAGGPLQFF. The CDR3 DNA sequence: TGTGCCAGCAGTCTAGCGGGGGGGCCGTTGCAGTTCTTC.